This paragraph covers one T cell receptor beta chain sequence. Its antigen remains unidentified. Trimming removed 2 bases from V and 0 bases from J, with 8 bases in between. Germline V gene data show CDR1 as SEHNR and CDR2 as FQNEAQ (reference sequence). This CDR3 comprises 14 residues. The sample belongs to a study of regulatory T cells in long-lasting Graves disease. Overall study findings and caveats: There was favoring of TRBV28, TRBJ1-2 and TRBJ2-5 in persistent disease. Sampling was limited to peripheral blood rather than thyroid tissue.

The authors built TCR beta libraries using iRepertoire HTBI primers and Arm-PCR of CDR3 regions. MiXCR was run by TCRdb on the multiplex PCR reads, yielding one entry per CDR3 protein. Altogether approximately 480,000 distinct CDR3 sequences are present, around 15% being singletons, with the ten largest covering 10% to 15%. Time point: newly diagnosed GD, antithyroid drugs for less than 3 months. PBMCs were the source of the RNA used for TCR sequencing. These sequences were also reported in another study, on T cells in Graves' hyperthyroidism and ophthalmopathy. In that study: Over 18 months, lack of ophthalmopathy progression marked Graves' hyperthyroidism as stable. First-round RT-PCR targeting the TCR CDR3 was performed with the HTBI primer set.

This clonotype originated in a man in his forties with Graves disease. Here the sequenced sample was peripheral blood mononuclear cells (PBMCs), taken at new diagnosis, from a patient treated with antithyroid drugs. This chain uses TRBV7-9 with TRBJ2-7; the D is unclear. This CDR3 reads CASSLCPSSYEQYF. The DNA of the CDR3 is TGTGCCAGCAGCTTATGCCCCAGCTCCTACGAGCAGTACTTC.